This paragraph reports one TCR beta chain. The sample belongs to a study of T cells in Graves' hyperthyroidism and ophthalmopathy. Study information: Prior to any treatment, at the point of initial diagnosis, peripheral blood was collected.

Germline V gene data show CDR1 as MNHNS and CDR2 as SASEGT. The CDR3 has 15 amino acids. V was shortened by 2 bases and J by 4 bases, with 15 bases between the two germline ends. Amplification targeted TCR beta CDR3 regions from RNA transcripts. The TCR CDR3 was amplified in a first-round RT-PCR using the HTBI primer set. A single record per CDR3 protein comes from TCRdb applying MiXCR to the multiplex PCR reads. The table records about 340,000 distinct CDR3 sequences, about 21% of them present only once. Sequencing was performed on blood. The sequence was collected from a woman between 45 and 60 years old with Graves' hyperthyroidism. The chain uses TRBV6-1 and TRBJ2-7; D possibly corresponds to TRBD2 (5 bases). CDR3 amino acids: CASSENEGHKYEQYF. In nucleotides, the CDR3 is TGTGCCAGCAGTGAAAACGAGGGTCACAAGTACGAGCAGTACTTC.